Listed here are 20 T cell receptor beta chains from one sample, sequenced in a study of cytomegalovirus exposure and HLA in healthy donors. The PCR used 60 Vbeta and 13 Jbeta primers. The table came from immunoSEQ multiplex PCR; TCRdb's copy has only in-frame clones and leaves some out. Of more than 80,000 clones detected, around 70% appear once; the ten largest clones hold roughly 0.79%. The sequencing input was PBMCs. These receptors all stem from a boy between 10 and 17 years old in good health and CMV-seronegative.

This clone is a singleton in its sample. The V gene is TRBV4-1, the J gene TRBJ1-6; 7 bases match TRBD1. The V and J ends lost 3 bases and 7 bases, in that order; junction bases with no gene match: 3. This CDR3 contains 14 residues. The germline CDR1 and CDR2 sequences are MGHRA and YSYEKL. The CDR3 protein is CASSQLQGNSPLHF. DNA of the CDR3: TGCGCCAGCAGCCAGTTACAGGGGAATTCACCCCTCCACTTT.

This clone was counted once. This rearrangement joins TRBV5-1 to TRBJ1-5; D might be TRBD1 (6 bases). The CDR3 length is 14 residues. CDR1 and CDR2 from the germline V gene are SGHRS and YFSETQ. V lost 0 bases and J lost 4, with 8 bases in between. This CDR3 reads CASSLGGGNQPQHF. In nucleotides, the CDR3 is TGCGCCAGCAGCTTGGGAGGGGGTAATCAGCCCCAGCATTTT.

This chain uses TRBV1 with TRBJ1-1. TRBV1 is designated a pseudogene. This CDR3 is built from 17 residues. The CDR3 DNA is TGCACCAGCAGCCAAGAGGCCACCCGGGTGTTCGAAACTGAAGCTTTCTTT. This gives the protein CTSSQEATRVFETEAFF.

There are a few counts of this clone. V is TRBV5-6 and J is TRBJ1-2; no clear D. V dropped 4 bases and J dropped 0 bases, with 13 bases sitting between them. CDR1 and CDR2 (germline): SGHDT, YYEEEE. The CDR3 loop spans 15 amino acids. CDR3 protein: CASSRGREANYGYTF. In DNA, the CDR3 is TGTGCCAGCAGCCGAGGGAGGGAAGCTAACTATGGCTACACCTTC.

This chain joins TRBV6-5 and TRBJ1-5; a possible D gene is TRBD1 (6 bases). The V end was cut by 2 bases, the J end by 5 bases, with 13 bases between. The CDR3 length is 15 residues. Germline CDR1 is MNHEY and CDR2 is SVGAGI. Written as DNA, the CDR3 is TGTGCCAGCAGTTACACCCCGGCAGGGGATCAGCCCCAGCATTTT. Encoded protein: CASSYTPAGDQPQHF.

The chain employs TRBV7-9 and TRBJ2-1; possible D gene TRBD2, 6 bases. This CDR3 region has 15 residues. The germline V and J ends were trimmed by 6 bases and 9 bases, with 21 bases remaining between them. Germline V gene data show CDR1 as SEHNR and CDR2 as FQNEAQ (reference sequence). Here the CDR3 reads CASSYLGPRRGEQFF. The CDR3 bases are TGTGCCAGCAGTTACCTGGGACCCCGGAGGGGTGAGCAGTTCTTC.

The rearrangement joins TRBV5-8 to TRBJ1-6; no reliable D call. The germline gives CDR1 SGHTS, CDR2 YDEGEE. CDR3 length equals 14 residues. Trimming removed 0 bases from V and 7 bases from J, with 8 bases in between. CDR3 residues: CASSLVSINSPLHF. The CDR3 DNA is TGTGCCAGCAGCTTGGTTTCCATCAATTCACCCCTCCACTTT.

The genes are TRBV30 and TRBJ2-5; no clear D gene. The CDR3 is 12 amino acids. Germline CDR1 GTSNPN, CDR2 SVGIG (reference sequence). V was clipped by 4 bases and J by 4 bases, with 10 bases between them. The CDR3 is CAWIGPLETQYF. CDR3 nucleotide sequence: TGTGCCTGGATTGGCCCCCTAGAGACCCAGTACTTC.

This rearrangement joins TRBV4-2 to TRBJ2-7; 7 nucleotides agree with TRBD2. This CDR3 comprises 15 residues. The ends lost 0 bases at V and 9 bases at J; junction bases unmatched: 11. From germline, CDR1 is LGHNA and CDR2 YNFKEQ. The CDR3 DNA reads as TGTGCCAGCAGCCAAGAAAGTTGGGCGGGAGTGTGGCAGTACTTC. Protein product: CASSQESWAGVWQYF.

On this clone: One junction end disagrees with the germline gene, perhaps due to a read error. This rearrangement joins TRBV7-2 to TRBJ1-1; tentative D call: TRBD1 (5 bases). There are 16 residues in the CDR3. Germline assignment: CDR1 SGHTA and CDR2 FQGNSA. As DNA, the CDR3 is TGTGCCAGCAGCCCCCCCTCTGCAGGGCTGAACACCGAAGCTTTCTTT. Translation gives CASSPPSAGLNTEAFF.

The chain uses TRBV10-3 and TRBJ2-7; 8 nucleotides match TRBD1. The CDR3 consists of 13 residues. With 11 bases clipped from V and 3 bases from J, the junction kept 9 bases outside the gene matches. Per germline, CDR1 ENHRY and CDR2 SYGVKD. This CDR3 is CASGQGANYEQYF. The CDR3 nucleotides read TGTGCCTCCGGGCAGGGGGCTAACTACGAGCAGTACTTC.

The chain carries TRBV6-5 and TRBJ1-2; D is possibly TRBD1 (5 bases). This CDR3 region has 13 residues. V was pared by 6 bases and J by 2 bases, with 10 bases between. CDR1 MNHEY and CDR2 SVGAGI come from the germline V gene. The CDR3 DNA reads as TGTGCCAGCAGACGCGACAGCAACTATGGCTACACCTTC. The encoded protein is CASRRDSNYGYTF.

This chain links TRBV5-4 with TRBJ1-2, with 8 bases identical to TRBD1. CDR1 and CDR2 from the germline V gene are SGHNT and YYREEE (reference sequence). J was trimmed by 6 bases and V by 0 bases; bases with no gene match: 7. This CDR3 comprises 15 residues. The CDR3 region has the DNA TGTGCCAGCAGCTTGGCCGGCCAGGGGGCTGATGGCTACACCTTC. It translates to CASSLAGQGADGYTF.

The chain uses TRBV5-6 and TRBJ1-2, with 7 bases aligning to TRBD1. With 4 bases clipped from V and 5 bases from J, the junction kept 14 bases outside the gene matches. The germline V gene encodes CDR1 SGHDT and CDR2 YYEEEE. The CDR3 spans 16 residues. CDR3 protein: CASSTAGGGGWYGYTF. Written as DNA, the CDR3 is TGTGCCAGCAGCACCGCCGGTGGAGGGGGCTGGTATGGCTACACCTTC.

The chain employs TRBV9 and TRBJ1-6, with TRBD1 identical over 7 bases. Germline V gene lookup returns CDR1 SGDLS and CDR2 YYNGEE. The CDR3 runs 14 residues. Trimming took 3 bases from V and 9 from J; bases not matched to a gene: 6. The CDR3 protein is CASSAGTEGSPLHF. The CDR3 bases are TGTGCCAGCAGCGCAGGGACAGAGGGTTCACCCCTCCACTTT.

The chain employs TRBV6-1 and TRBJ1-2, with 8 bases identical to TRBD1. Losses at the gene ends were 7 bases for V and 13 bases for J; bases not matched to a gene: 14. This CDR3 spans 13 amino acids. The germline CDR1 and CDR2 sequences are MNHNS and SASEGT. The CDR3 sequence is CASTSDRGGVATF. The DNA for the CDR3 is TGTGCCAGCACCTCCGACAGGGGAGGCGTGGCCACCTTC.

This chain uses TRBV11-2 with TRBJ2-7, with TRBD1 matching 7 bases. The CDR3 runs to 17 residues. Germline CDR1 reads SGHAT; CDR2 reads FQNNGV. V shed 1 base, J shed 0 bases, and the junction held 9 bases outside the gene matches. The CDR3 reads CASSLGRSGQYSYEQYF. The CDR3 DNA reads as TGTGCCAGCAGCTTAGGTCGTTCGGGACAGTACTCCTACGAGCAGTACTTC. Complete variable domain (other parts from reference TRBV11-2 and TRBJ2-7): EAGVAQSPRYKIIEKRQSVAFWCNPISGHATLYWYQQILGQGPKLLIQFQNNGVVDDSQLPKDRFSAERLKGVDSTLKIQPAKLEDSAVYLCASSLGRSGQYSYEQYFGPGTRLTVT.

The chain recombines TRBV9 with TRBJ1-2; 9 positions match TRBD1. Germline CDR1 reads SGDLS; CDR2 reads YYNGEE. The junction had 9 bases not matched to a gene; V was cut back by 0 bases and J by 3 bases. This CDR3 has 17 amino acids. DNA of the CDR3: TGTGCCAGCAGCGTAGACCCCAACAGGGGGCTGGACTATGGCTACACCTTC. Amino acids: CASSVDPNRGLDYGYTF.

V gene TRBV5-1 combines with J gene TRBJ2-3, with 7 bases lining up with TRBD1. V was clipped by 3 bases and J by 2 bases; unmatched bases: 9. CDR3 length: 16 amino acids. The germline gives CDR1 SGHRS, CDR2 YFSETQ. CDR3 region: CASSWIDRDSTDTQYF. The DNA for the CDR3 is TGCGCCAGCAGCTGGATCGACAGGGATTCCACAGATACGCAGTATTTT. Using reference TRBV5-1 and TRBJ2-3 for the parts outside the CDR3, the full variable domain is KAGVTQTPRYLIKTRGQQVTLSCSPISGHRSVSWYQQTPGQGLQFLFEYFSETQRNKGNFPGRFSGRQFSNSRSEMNVSTLELGDSALYLCASSWIDRDSTDTQYFGPGTRLTVL.

The chain combines TRBV18 with TRBJ1-3; D may be TRBD1 (5 bases). The germline CDR1 and CDR2 sequences are KGHSH and LQKENI. There are 15 residues in the CDR3. Trimming left V 1 base short and J 0 bases short, with 7 bases between. CDR3 loop: CASSPQQDSGNTIYF. In DNA form, the CDR3 reads TGTGCCAGCTCACCACAACAGGACTCTGGAAACACCATATATTTT. The full variable domain, rest sourced from reference TRBV18 and TRBJ1-3, is NAGVMQNPRHLVRRRGQEARLRCSPMKGHSHVYWYRQLPEEGLKFMVYLQKENIIDESGMPKERFSAEFPKEGPSILRIQQVVRGDSAAYFCASSPQQDSGNTIYFGEGSWLTVV.